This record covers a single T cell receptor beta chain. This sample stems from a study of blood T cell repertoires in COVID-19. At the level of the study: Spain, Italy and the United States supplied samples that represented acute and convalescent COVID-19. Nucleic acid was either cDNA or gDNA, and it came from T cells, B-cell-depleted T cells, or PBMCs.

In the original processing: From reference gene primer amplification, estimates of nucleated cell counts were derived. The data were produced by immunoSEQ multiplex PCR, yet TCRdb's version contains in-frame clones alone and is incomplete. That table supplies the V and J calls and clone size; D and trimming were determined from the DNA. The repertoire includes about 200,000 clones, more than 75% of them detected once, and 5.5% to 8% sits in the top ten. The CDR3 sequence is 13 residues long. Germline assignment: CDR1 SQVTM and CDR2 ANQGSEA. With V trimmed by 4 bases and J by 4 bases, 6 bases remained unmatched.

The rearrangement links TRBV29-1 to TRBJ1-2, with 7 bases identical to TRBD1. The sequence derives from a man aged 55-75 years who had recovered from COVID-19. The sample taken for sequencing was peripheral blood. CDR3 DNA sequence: TGCAGCGTTGGTGGGGGACAGCTCTATGGCTACACCTTC. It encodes CSVGGGQLYGYTF.